This T cell receptor (beta chain) is drawn from a study of T cells in localized non-small cell lung cancer. Study results and caveats: Out of the top 100 tumor clones, a median around 50 were seen in adjacent lung. Of the tissues analyzed, uninvolved adjacent lung showed maximal T cell clonality, greater than tumor.

Generated by immunoSEQ multiplex PCR, the TCRdb table keeps only in-frame clones and is missing some. The sample includes some 40,000 clones, around 90% of them seen just once. Comments on this clone: Its target is not known.

Specimen: peripheral blood, collected before any cancer treatment. The source is an older female donor with stage I lung adenocarcinoma.

The CDR3 bases are TGTGCCAGCAGCTCGACAGGGAACCCCAATCAGCCCCAGCATTTT. Residues: CASSSTGNPNQPQHF. The V call is TRBV7-2, the J call TRBJ1-5; 7 bases fit TRBD1. The CDR3 loop spans 15 amino acids. Germline CDR1 is SGHTA and CDR2 is FQGNSA. J was trimmed by 3 bases and V by 4 bases; bases with no gene match: 6.